What follows is one T cell receptor beta chain and its context. What it binds is not known. This specimen belongs to a study of blood T cells in healthy people across ages. Study conclusions and caveats: Relative to aged donors, long-lived donors carried more naive CD4+ cells and displayed higher diversity.

Alongside a J-beta primer mix, a sample-barcoded 5' primer served in a second PCR lasting about 7 to 12 cycles. One entry per CDR3 protein results from TCRdb running MiXCR on the 5' RACE reads. The table has over 600,000 distinct CDR3 sequences, more than 50% seen once; the top ten hold about 26%. The CDR3 consists of 17 residues. Trimming stripped 0 bases from V and 0 bases from J, with 11 bases between. Germline V gives CDR1 ENHRY, CDR2 SYGVKD. The source is a man aged 40-49 years in good health. Sequences were obtained from blood. This rearrangement joins TRBV10-3 to TRBJ2-2; D may correspond to TRBD1 or TRBD2 (5 bases each). CDR3 region: CAISESRGRANTGELFF. As DNA, the CDR3 is TGTGCCATCAGTGAGTCTCGGGGCAGGGCGAACACCGGGGAGCTGTTTTTT.